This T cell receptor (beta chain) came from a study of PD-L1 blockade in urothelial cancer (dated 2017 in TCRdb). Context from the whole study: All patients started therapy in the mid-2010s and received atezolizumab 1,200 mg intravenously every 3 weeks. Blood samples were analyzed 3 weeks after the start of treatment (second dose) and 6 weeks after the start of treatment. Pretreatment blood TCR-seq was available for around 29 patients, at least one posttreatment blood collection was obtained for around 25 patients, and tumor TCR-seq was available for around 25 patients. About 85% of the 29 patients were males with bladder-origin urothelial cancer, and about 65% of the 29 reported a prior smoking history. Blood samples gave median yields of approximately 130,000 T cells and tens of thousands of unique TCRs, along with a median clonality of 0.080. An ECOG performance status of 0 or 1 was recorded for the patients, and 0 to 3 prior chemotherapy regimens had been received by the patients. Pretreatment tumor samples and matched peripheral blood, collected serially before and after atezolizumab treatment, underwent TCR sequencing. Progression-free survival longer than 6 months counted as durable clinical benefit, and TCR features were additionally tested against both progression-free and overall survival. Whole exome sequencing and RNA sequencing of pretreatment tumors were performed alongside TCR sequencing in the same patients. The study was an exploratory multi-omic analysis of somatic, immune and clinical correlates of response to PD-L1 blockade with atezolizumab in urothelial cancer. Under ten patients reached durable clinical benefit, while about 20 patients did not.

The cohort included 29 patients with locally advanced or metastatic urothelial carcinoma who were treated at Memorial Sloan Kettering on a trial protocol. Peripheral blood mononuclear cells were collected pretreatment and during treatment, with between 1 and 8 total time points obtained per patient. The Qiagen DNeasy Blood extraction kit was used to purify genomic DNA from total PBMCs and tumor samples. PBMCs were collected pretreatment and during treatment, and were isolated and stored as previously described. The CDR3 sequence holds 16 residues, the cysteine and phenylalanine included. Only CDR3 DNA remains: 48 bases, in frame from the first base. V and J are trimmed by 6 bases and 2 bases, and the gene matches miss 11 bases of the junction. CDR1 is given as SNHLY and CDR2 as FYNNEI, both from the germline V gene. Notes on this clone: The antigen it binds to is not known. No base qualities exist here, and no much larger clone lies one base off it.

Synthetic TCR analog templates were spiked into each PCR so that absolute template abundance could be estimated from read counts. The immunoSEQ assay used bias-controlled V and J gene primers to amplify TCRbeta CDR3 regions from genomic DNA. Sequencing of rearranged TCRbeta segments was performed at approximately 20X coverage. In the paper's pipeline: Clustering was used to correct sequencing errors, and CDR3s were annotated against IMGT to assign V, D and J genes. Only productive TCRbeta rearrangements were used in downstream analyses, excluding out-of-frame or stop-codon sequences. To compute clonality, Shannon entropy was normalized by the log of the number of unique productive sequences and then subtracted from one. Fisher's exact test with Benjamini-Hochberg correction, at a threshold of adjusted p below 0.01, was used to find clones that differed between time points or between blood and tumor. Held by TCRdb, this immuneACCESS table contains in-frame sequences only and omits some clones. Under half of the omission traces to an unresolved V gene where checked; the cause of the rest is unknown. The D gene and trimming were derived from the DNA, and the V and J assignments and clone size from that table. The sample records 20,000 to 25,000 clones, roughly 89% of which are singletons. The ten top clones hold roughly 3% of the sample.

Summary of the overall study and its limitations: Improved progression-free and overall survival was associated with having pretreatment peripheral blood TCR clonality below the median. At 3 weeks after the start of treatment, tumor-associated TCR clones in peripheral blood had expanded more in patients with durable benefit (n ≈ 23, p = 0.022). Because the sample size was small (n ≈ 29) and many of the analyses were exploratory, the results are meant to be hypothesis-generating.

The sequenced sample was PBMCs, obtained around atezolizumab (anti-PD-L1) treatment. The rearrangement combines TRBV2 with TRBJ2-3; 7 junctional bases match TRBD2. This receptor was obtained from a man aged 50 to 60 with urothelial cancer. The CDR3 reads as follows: CASRTMAGENTDTQYF. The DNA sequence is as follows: TGTGCCAGCAGGACTATGGCGGGGGAGAACACAGATACGCAGTATTTT. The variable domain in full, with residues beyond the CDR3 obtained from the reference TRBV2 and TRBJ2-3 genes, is EPEVTQTPSHQVTQMGQEVILRCVPISNHLYFYWYRQILGQKVEFLVSFYNNEISEKSEIFDDQFSVERPDGSNFTLKIRSTKLEDSAMYFCASRTMAGENTDTQYFGPGTRLTVL.